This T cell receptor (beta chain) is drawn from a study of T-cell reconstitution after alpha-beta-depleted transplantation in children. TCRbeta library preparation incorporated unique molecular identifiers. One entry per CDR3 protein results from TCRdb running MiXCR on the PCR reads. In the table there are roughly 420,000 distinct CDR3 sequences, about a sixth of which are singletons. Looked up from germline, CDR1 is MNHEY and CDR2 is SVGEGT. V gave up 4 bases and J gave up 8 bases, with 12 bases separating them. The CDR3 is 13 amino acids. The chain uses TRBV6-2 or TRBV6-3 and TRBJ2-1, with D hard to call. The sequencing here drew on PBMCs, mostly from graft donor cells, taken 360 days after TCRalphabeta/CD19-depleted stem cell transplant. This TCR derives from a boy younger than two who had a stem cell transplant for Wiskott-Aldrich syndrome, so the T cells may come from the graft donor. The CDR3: CASSFPYYDEQFF. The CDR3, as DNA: TGTGCCAGCAGTTTCCCCTACTATGATGAGCAGTTCTTC.